This is a list of T cell receptor beta chains from one sample in a study of blood T cell repertoires in COVID-19. The protocol was immunoSEQ multiplex PCR, while the TCRdb copy is restricted to in-frame clones and leaves out a portion. This table has nearly 200,000 clones, 86% appearing once. Source material: peripheral blood. The receptor set was obtained from a woman in her seventies with acute or convalescent COVID-19. The conserved cysteine and the conserved F or W are not part of the CDR3 here.

CDR3 protein	J gene	V gene
ASSLGQGVYYGYT	TRBJ1-2	TRBV28
ASEGGSGANVLT	TRBJ2-6	TRBV19
ATSTSRDLKSPLH	TRBJ1-6	TRBV15
ASSQGGQGAGELF	TRBJ2-2	TRBV4-3
ASSPLGGLDQPQH	TRBJ1-5	TRBV28
ASSKTGGFSEAF	TRBJ1-1	TRBV11-2
ASSQVGLAGETQY	TRBJ2-5	TRBV3-1/TRBV3-2
ASSDNRGGSNYGYT	TRBJ1-2	TRBV7-2
ASSPREEWETQY	TRBJ2-5	TRBV7-2
ASSYSTQVIDGYT	TRBJ1-2	TRBV6-2/TRBV6-3
ASSLTGINEKLF	TRBJ1-4	TRBV5-1
ASSSGIFYEQY	TRBJ2-7	TRBV5-4
ASSLPGQGLNGYT	TRBJ1-2	TRBV5-1
ASSSQGPGANVLT	TRBJ2-6	TRBV5-4
ASRIGLAGLTDTQY	TRBJ2-3	TRBV5-4
ASSSDITDTQY	TRBJ2-3	TRBV5-1
ASSLAGQRYNEQF	TRBJ2-1	TRBV11-3
ASSPRGNYGYT	TRBJ1-2	TRBV12-3/TRBV12-4
ASSSSDRVGANEKLF	TRBJ1-4	TRBV28
ASSQAAWGGNTQY	TRBJ2-3	TRBV3-1/TRBV3-2
ASSHRTSGLGSYEQY	TRBJ2-7	TRBV6-6
ASSLGLGSYEQY	TRBJ2-7	TRBV7-2
ASSPPGQAAGSYEQY	TRBJ2-7	TRBV18
SVSEDGGAGGYT	TRBJ1-2	TRBV29-1
ASSYRRGTSNQPQH	TRBJ1-5	TRBV6-2/TRBV6-3
AWSDSRGEDTDTQY	TRBJ2-3	TRBV30
ASGLYSNQPQH	TRBJ1-5	TRBV12-3/TRBV12-4
ASSENRNQPQH	TRBJ1-5	TRBV6-1
ASSGDRTGKTGELF	TRBJ2-2	TRBV7-2
ASSLGGRTDTQY	TRBJ2-3	TRBV11-2
SLGQESPLH	TRBJ1-6	TRBV20-1
ASSQTTSGLADTQY	TRBJ2-3	TRBV4-3
ASIRTGGDYGYT	TRBJ1-2	TRBV19
ATSDPRQGGNQPQH	TRBJ1-5	TRBV24-1
ASTIWSGSGNEQF	TRBJ2-1	TRBV11-3
ASSLGTGTGVHEQY	TRBJ2-7	TRBV11-3
ASSLAATSTETQY	TRBJ2-5	TRBV7-8
ASSVSSGSGLVQETQY	TRBJ2-5	TRBV2
AISTRGSGANTDTQY	TRBJ2-3	TRBV10-3
ASTVTGTTGELF	TRBJ2-2	TRBV6-5
ASSQDIRQETQY	TRBJ2-5	TRBV4-3
ASSLGQGGSPLH	TRBJ1-6	TRBV5-1
ASSRGQTLLDYEQY	TRBJ2-7	TRBV5-1
ASSVQAGDYNEQF	TRBJ2-1	TRBV3-1/TRBV3-2
SVAGDRRSDGYT	TRBJ1-2	TRBV29-1
ASSRGRVYEQY	TRBJ2-7	TRBV28
ASSPLDSTDTEAF	TRBJ1-1	TRBV18
ASSIAGTRNTEAF	TRBJ1-1	TRBV11-2
ASSAPTSGTPDTQY	TRBJ2-3	TRBV11-1
ASSLRGEGTEAF	TRBJ1-1	TRBV4-3
ASRPQGASNNEQF	TRBJ2-1	TRBV6-5
ASSLDGGGETQY	TRBJ2-5	TRBV5-1
ASSPGTGAHTEAF	TRBJ1-1	TRBV18
ASSFLNTEAF	TRBJ1-1	TRBV28
ASSLSRAGTVYNEQF	TRBJ2-1	TRBV11-2
ASSLREGFYGYT	TRBJ1-2	TRBV7-6
ASSDNSNQPQH	TRBJ1-5	TRBV6-4
ASSLGSYNSPLH	TRBJ1-6	TRBV7-2